Listed below are T cell receptor beta chains from one sample, sequenced in a study of blood T cell repertoires in COVID-19. The repertoire was sequenced with immunoSEQ multiplex PCR; TCRdb's copy has only in-frame clones and lacks some. Among some 500,000 clones listed, roughly 89% were seen once. Source material: peripheral blood. Receptors were obtained from a woman between 45 and 65 years old with COVID-19, enrolled during active disease. CDR3s include the opening cysteine and the closing phenylalanine or tryptophan. Each record gives: clone size, D gene, V gene, J gene, CDR3 protein, CDR3 DNA. The D gene is left open where the match is weak. Expanded clones get a size class; other rows say once, few or many, or leave the size out.

.	TRBD1	TRBV6-6	TRBJ1-1	CASSRPGQGRNEAFF	TGTGCCAGCAGCCGACCGGGACAGGGGAGAAATGAAGCTTTCTTT
.	.	TRBV28	TRBJ1-1	CAIGSGHSTEAFF	TGTGCCATCGGCTCGGGACACAGCACTGAAGCTTTCTTT
.	TRBD1	TRBV7-3	TRBJ1-1	CASSWRTGDTEAFF	TGTGCCAGCAGCTGGCGGACAGGGGACACTGAAGCTTTCTTT
.	.	TRBV28	TRBJ1-1	CASGGGMNTEAFF	TGTGCCAGCGGGGGCGGCATGAACACTGAAGCTTTCTTT
once	TRBD1	TRBV5-5	TRBJ1-1	CASSPGTGMNTEAFF	TGTGCCAGCAGCCCGGGGACAGGAATGAACACTGAAGCTTTCTTT
.	.	TRBV5-1	TRBJ2-1	CASSTRHSGEQFF	TGCGCCAGCAGCACCCGTCACAGCGGGGAGCAGTTCTTC
once	.	TRBV28	TRBJ1-1	CASMNTEAFF	TGTGCCTCAATGAACACTGAAGCTTTCTTT
.	TRBD1	TRBV5-1	TRBJ2-7	CASRHARDSSYEQYF	TGCGCCAGCAGGCACGCTCGGGACAGCTCCTACGAGCAGTACTTC
.	TRBD1	TRBV10-3	TRBJ1-1	CAIRGQQNTEAFF	TGTGCCATCAGGGGACAGCAGAACACTGAAGCTTTCTTT
.	TRBD1	TRBV6-5	TRBJ2-1	CARLNRGSYNEQFF	TGTGCCAGGCTAAACAGGGGCTCCTACAATGAGCAGTTCTTC
.	.	TRBV14	TRBJ2-7	CASSQSSYEQYF	TGTGCCAGCAGCCAGAGCTCCTACGAGCAGTACTTC
.	TRBD1	TRBV3-1/TRBV3-2	TRBJ2-5	CASRMDRPVQETQYF	TGTGCCAGCAGGATGGACAGGCCAGTCCAAGAGACCCAGTACTTC
.	.	TRBV6-1	TRBJ1-2	CASSEIRSGFGYTF	TGTGCCAGCAGTGAAATTAGGTCAGGGTTTGGCTACACCTTC
few	.	TRBV4-2	TRBJ2-7	CASRDLSSYEQYF	TGTGCCAGCAGGGACTTAAGCTCCTACGAGCAGTACTTC
.	TRBD1	TRBV30	TRBJ1-6	CAWKKTGINSPLHF	TGTGCCTGGAAAAAGACAGGGATCAATTCACCCCTCCACTTT
.	TRBD2	TRBV19	TRBJ2-5	CASSPRFAGVGETQYF	TGTGCCAGTAGCCCTCGGTTCGCGGGGGTAGGAGAGACCCAGTACTTC
.	.	TRBV2	TRBJ2-5	CASSTGGWETQYF	TGTGCCAGCAGTACTGGGGGGTGGGAGACCCAGTACTTC
.	.	TRBV18	TRBJ1-1	CASSPMLPNTEAFF	TGTGCCAGCTCACCGATGCTACCGAACACTGAAGCTTTCTTT
.	TRBD2	TRBV24-1	TRBJ2-1	CATSPGGGTHNEQFF	TGTGCCACCAGTCCGGGCGGGGGGACCCACAATGAGCAGTTCTTC
.	TRBD1	TRBV2	TRBJ1-1	CASRSGQAEAFF	TGTGCCAGCAGGTCGGGACAGGCTGAAGCTTTCTTT
.	.	TRBV12-2	TRBJ1-1	CASRLGRGYEAFF	TGTGCAAGTCGCTTAGGGAGAGGGTATGAAGCTTTCTTT
.	TRBD1	TRBV7-8	TRBJ1-5	CASSWDRANQPQHF	TGTGCCAGCAGCTGGGACAGGGCCAATCAGCCCCAGCATTTT
.	.	TRBV2	TRBJ2-3	CASRDSHVTDTQYF	TGTGCCAGCAGAGACAGCCATGTAACAGATACGCAGTATTTT